The rows below give T cell receptor beta chains drawn from one sample of a study of T cells in Graves' hyperthyroidism and ophthalmopathy. In TCRdb, the multiplex PCR reads were re-called with MiXCR into one record per CDR3 protein. The table lists more than 350,000 distinct CDR3 sequences, approximately 15% of them singletons. Sequencing input: blood. These TCRs come from a woman in her 30s with Graves' ophthalmopathy. CDR3s include the opening cysteine and the closing phenylalanine or tryptophan. Fields, in order: D gene, clone size, V gene, J gene, CDR3 protein, CDR3 DNA. The D gene is left open where the match is weak. Not every row has a clone size; where given, it reads once, few, many or a size class.

D gene: -
clone size: -
V gene: TRBV6-1
J gene: TRBJ2-3
CDR3 protein: CASSSTTARTDTQYF
CDR3 DNA: TGTGCCAGCAGTTCAACGACAGCCCGCACAGATACGCAGTATTTT

D gene: -
clone size: few
V gene: TRBV6-1
J gene: TRBJ2-7
CDR3 protein: CASPGVLCEQYF
CDR3 DNA: TGTGCCAGCCCCGGGGTCCTCTGCGAGCAGTACTTC

D gene: TRBD2
clone size: many
V gene: TRBV20-1
J gene: TRBJ2-3
CDR3 protein: CSARGRGGKDTQYF
CDR3 DNA: TGCAGTGCTAGAGGTCGGGGGGGCAAAGATACGCAGTATTTT

D gene: TRBD2
clone size: -
V gene: TRBV24-1
J gene: TRBJ2-5
CDR3 protein: CATSDSAGTSGGRETQYF
CDR3 DNA: TGTGCCACCAGTGATTCAGCCGGGACTAGCGGGGGGCGTGAGACCCAGTACTTC

D gene: -
clone size: -
V gene: TRBV6-5
J gene: TRBJ2-6
CDR3 protein: CASSYSTGTWGESSGANVLTF
CDR3 DNA: TGTGCCAGCAGTTACTCGACCGGGACTTGGGGGGAGAGCTCTGGGGCCAACGTCCTGACTTTC

D gene: -
clone size: many
V gene: TRBV28
J gene: TRBJ2-2
CDR3 protein: CASKRPTNTGELFF
CDR3 DNA: TGTGCCAGCAAGCGACCCACGAACACCGGGGAGCTGTTTTTT

D gene: -
clone size: -
V gene: TRBV19
J gene: TRBJ2-2
CDR3 protein: CASSIRKGTDRPGELFF
CDR3 DNA: TGTGCCAGTAGTATCCGAAAGGGTACTGATCGACCCGGGGAGCTGTTTTTT

D gene: -
clone size: -
V gene: TRBV6-4
J gene: TRBJ2-1
CDR3 protein: CASSLSGAFDNEQFF
CDR3 DNA: TGTGCCAGCAGCCTTTCCGGGGCCTTCGACAATGAGCAGTTCTTC

D gene: -
clone size: many
V gene: TRBV6-5
J gene: TRBJ1-1
CDR3 protein: CASSYSFQNTEAFF
CDR3 DNA: TGTGCCAGCAGTTACTCTTTTCAGAACACTGAAGCTTTCTTT

D gene: -
clone size: -
V gene: TRBV7-9
J gene: TRBJ2-2
CDR3 protein: CASSFRGGVSGELFF
CDR3 DNA: TGTGCCAGCAGCTTTCGAGGGGGGGTCTCCGGGGAGCTGTTTTTT

D gene: TRBD2
clone size: many
V gene: TRBV6-1
J gene: TRBJ2-3
CDR3 protein: CASSEVPAGGTDTQYF
CDR3 DNA: TGTGCCAGCAGTGAAGTACCAGCGGGGGGCACAGATACGCAGTATTTT

D gene: TRBD1
clone size: -
V gene: TRBV7-4
J gene: TRBJ2-1
CDR3 protein: CASSTSRDSGPYNEQFF
CDR3 DNA: TGTGCCAGCAGCACGTCCCGGGACAGCGGCCCCTACAATGAGCAGTTCTTC

D gene: -
clone size: many
V gene: TRBV18
J gene: TRBJ2-7
CDR3 protein: CASSPGEEDYEQYF
CDR3 DNA: TGTGCCAGCTCACCAGGGGAGGAGGACTACGAGCAGTACTTC

D gene: -
clone size: many
V gene: TRBV28
J gene: TRBJ1-3
CDR3 protein: CASGTYSGNTIYF
CDR3 DNA: TGTGCCAGCGGGACCTACTCTGGAAACACCATATATTTT

D gene: TRBD1
clone size: -
V gene: TRBV11-2
J gene: TRBJ2-1
CDR3 protein: CASSPSDFGQGRNEQFF
CDR3 DNA: TGTGCCAGCAGCCCGAGCGATTTCGGACAGGGACGCAATGAGCAGTTCTTC

D gene: -
clone size: -
V gene: TRBV4-1
J gene: TRBJ1-2
CDR3 protein: CASSQESTAANYGYAF
CDR3 DNA: TGCGCCAGCAGCCAAGAGTCGACAGCAGCTAACTATGGCTACGCCTTC

D gene: TRBD2
clone size: many
V gene: TRBV5-4
J gene: TRBJ2-2
CDR3 protein: CASSKRSGTRPTGELFF
CDR3 DNA: TGTGCCAGCAGCAAAAGATCCGGGACTAGACCAACCGGGGAGCTGTTTTTT

D gene: -
clone size: -
V gene: TRBV6-1
J gene: TRBJ2-4
CDR3 protein: CASSPPGDLAKNIQYF
CDR3 DNA: TGTGCCAGCAGCCCCCCTGGTGATTTAGCCAAAAACATTCAGTACTTC

D gene: TRBD2
clone size: few
V gene: TRBV10-2
J gene: TRBJ2-3
CDR3 protein: CASTPLTSGYTQYF
CDR3 DNA: TGCGCCAGCACCCCCCTGACTAGCGGGTATACGCAGTATTTT

D gene: TRBD2
clone size: few
V gene: TRBV7-8
J gene: TRBJ2-1
CDR3 protein: CAGGGGAAVSYNEQFF
CDR3 DNA: TGTGCCGGGGGGGGGGGTGCAGCGGTATCCTACAATGAGCAGTTCTTC

D gene: -
clone size: -
V gene: TRBV12-3/TRBV12-4
J gene: TRBJ2-2
CDR3 protein: CASSSGTMFF
CDR3 DNA: TGTGCCAGCAGTTCCGGGACGATGTTTTTT

D gene: TRBD2
clone size: many
V gene: TRBV20-1
J gene: TRBJ2-1
CDR3 protein: CSAPQTSGGYNEQFF
CDR3 DNA: TGCAGTGCACCCCAGACTAGCGGGGGTTACAATGAGCAGTTCTTC

D gene: -
clone size: -
V gene: TRBV7-8
J gene: TRBJ1-1
CDR3 protein: CASSRTGSNMNTEAFF
CDR3 DNA: TGTGCCAGCAGCAGAACAGGGTCGAACATGAACACTGAAGCTTTCTTT

D gene: -
clone size: -
V gene: TRBV5-4
J gene: TRBJ1-6
CDR3 protein: CASSHNNSPLHF
CDR3 DNA: TGTGCCAGCAGCCACAACAATTCACCCCTCCACTTT

D gene: -
clone size: -
V gene: TRBV19
J gene: TRBJ1-1
CDR3 protein: CASTQENPDTRDRAGSDTEAFF
CDR3 DNA: TGTGCCAGTACTCAAGAAAACCCAGATACCCGCGATCGAGCGGGCTCGGACACTGAAGCTTTCTTT

D gene: -
clone size: many
V gene: TRBV7-9
J gene: TRBJ2-3
CDR3 protein: CASSLAPVVSGLYYTDTQYF
CDR3 DNA: TGTGCCAGCAGCTTAGCCCCCGTCGTAAGCGGACTCTATTACACAGATACGCAGTATTTT

D gene: -
clone size: few
V gene: TRBV20-1
J gene: TRBJ1-6
CDR3 protein: CSAARGSPYNSPLHF
CDR3 DNA: TGCAGTGCTGCCCGGGGGAGCCCCTATAATTCACCCCTCCACTTT

D gene: -
clone size: many
V gene: TRBV9
J gene: TRBJ2-3
CDR3 protein: CASSARDARRDTQYF
CDR3 DNA: TGTGCCAGCAGCGCTAGAGACGCCAGGCGCGATACGCAGTATTTT

D gene: -
clone size: many
V gene: TRBV20-1
J gene: TRBJ2-5
CDR3 protein: CSGDSGSGGMGETQYF
CDR3 DNA: TGCAGTGGGGATAGCGGATCCGGGGGTATGGGAGAGACCCAGTACTTC

D gene: -
clone size: many
V gene: TRBV18
J gene: TRBJ1-3
CDR3 protein: CASSPDSGNTIYF
CDR3 DNA: TGTGCCAGCTCACCAGACTCTGGAAACACCATATATTTT

D gene: -
clone size: many
V gene: TRBV27
J gene: TRBJ2-7
CDR3 protein: CASSLGGPYKQYF
CDR3 DNA: TGTGCCAGCAGTTTAGGGGGGCCGTACAAGCAGTACTTC

D gene: -
clone size: many
V gene: TRBV20-1
J gene: TRBJ2-5
CDR3 protein: CSARLGGQETQYF
CDR3 DNA: TGCAGTGCTAGATTGGGGGGTCAGGAGACCCAGTACTTC

D gene: -
clone size: many
V gene: TRBV27
J gene: TRBJ2-1
CDR3 protein: CASSLWGVKAGRDPNEQFF
CDR3 DNA: TGTGCCAGCAGTTTATGGGGGGTAAAAGCTGGACGAGATCCCAATGAGCAGTTCTTC

D gene: -
clone size: few
V gene: TRBV5-8
J gene: TRBJ1-4
CDR3 protein: CASSLDGQGYEKLFF
CDR3 DNA: TGTGCCAGCAGCTTGGACGGCCAGGGCTATGAAAAACTGTTTTTT

D gene: TRBD2
clone size: many
V gene: TRBV3-1
J gene: TRBJ2-5
CDR3 protein: CASSQGPGGAETQYF
CDR3 DNA: TGTGCCAGCAGCCAAGGCCCCGGGGGGGCGGAGACCCAGTACTTC

D gene: -
clone size: many
V gene: TRBV2
J gene: TRBJ2-3
CDR3 protein: CASIRGTDTQYF
CDR3 DNA: TGTGCCAGCATCAGGGGTACAGATACGCAGTATTTT

D gene: -
clone size: -
V gene: TRBV10-3
J gene: TRBJ2-3
CDR3 protein: CAISEPSSDTDTQYF
CDR3 DNA: TGTGCCATCAGTGAGCCATCTAGCGACACAGATACGCAGTATTTT

D gene: -
clone size: many
V gene: TRBV20-1
J gene: TRBJ2-6
CDR3 protein: CSAQLSGANVLTF
CDR3 DNA: TGCAGTGCCCAACTATCTGGGGCCAACGTCCTGACTTTC

D gene: -
clone size: many
V gene: TRBV6-5
J gene: TRBJ2-5
CDR3 protein: CASSYSAVRETQYF
CDR3 DNA: TGTGCCAGCAGTTACTCCGCCGTACGGGAGACCCAGTACTTC

D gene: -
clone size: once
V gene: TRBV7-2
J gene: TRBJ2-1
CDR3 protein: CASSQDLARDEQFF
CDR3 DNA: TGTGCCAGCAGCCAAGATCTGGCGAGAGATGAGCAGTTCTTC

D gene: -
clone size: many
V gene: TRBV2
J gene: TRBJ1-2
CDR3 protein: CASTPGYPHPYGYTF
CDR3 DNA: TGTGCCAGCACCCCGGGTTACCCCCACCCCTATGGCTACACCTTC

D gene: TRBD1
clone size: many
V gene: TRBV28
J gene: TRBJ1-2
CDR3 protein: CASNQGGYTYGYTF
CDR3 DNA: TGTGCCAGTAATCAGGGGGGATACACCTATGGCTACACCTTC

D gene: TRBD1
clone size: many
V gene: TRBV6-2/TRBV6-3
J gene: TRBJ1-2
CDR3 protein: CASSRRDSKQHYGYTF
CDR3 DNA: TGTGCCAGCAGTCGGCGGGACAGTAAACAGCACTATGGCTACACCTTC

D gene: -
clone size: -
V gene: TRBV6-5
J gene: TRBJ2-3
CDR3 protein: CASSYSVHTDTQYF
CDR3 DNA: TGTGCCAGCAGTTACTCCGTCCACACAGATACGCAGTATTTT

D gene: TRBD2
clone size: -
V gene: TRBV6-1
J gene: TRBJ2-2
CDR3 protein: CASRNGGVSWYDTGELFF
CDR3 DNA: TGTGCCAGCAGGAACGGGGGGGTTTCTTGGTATGACACCGGGGAGCTGTTCTTT

D gene: TRBD1
clone size: few
V gene: TRBV24-1
J gene: TRBJ2-1
CDR3 protein: CATSDYRQGREQFF
CDR3 DNA: TGTGCCACCAGTGATTATAGACAGGGCCGGGAGCAGTTCTTC

D gene: TRBD1
clone size: -
V gene: TRBV19
J gene: TRBJ1-5
CDR3 protein: CASSNLAGGRQPQHF
CDR3 DNA: TGTGCCAGTAGTAATCTTGCAGGGGGACGTCAGCCCCAGCATTTT

D gene: TRBD2
clone size: -
V gene: TRBV15
J gene: TRBJ2-5
CDR3 protein: CATRPGLAGRETQYF
CDR3 DNA: TGTGCCACCCGACCCGGACTAGCGGGAAGAGAGACCCAGTACTTC

D gene: TRBD1
clone size: many
V gene: TRBV20-1
J gene: TRBJ2-5
CDR3 protein: CSAEKDRVETQYF
CDR3 DNA: TGCAGTGCTGAAAAGGACAGGGTGGAGACCCAGTACTTC

D gene: -
clone size: many
V gene: TRBV5-6
J gene: TRBJ1-1
CDR3 protein: CASTYSWGLRRHTEAFF
CDR3 DNA: TGTGCCAGCACCTACTCATGGGGGCTCCGAAGGCACACTGAAGCTTTCTTT

D gene: TRBD1
clone size: many
V gene: TRBV28
J gene: TRBJ1-4
CDR3 protein: CASSFEGAGEKLFF
CDR3 DNA: TGTGCCAGCAGTTTTGAGGGGGCGGGGGAAAAACTGTTTTTT

D gene: -
clone size: many
V gene: TRBV9
J gene: TRBJ2-1
CDR3 protein: CASSVARESYNEQFF
CDR3 DNA: TGTGCCAGCAGCGTAGCTCGGGAGTCCTACAATGAGCAGTTCTTC

D gene: TRBD1
clone size: many
V gene: TRBV7-6
J gene: TRBJ2-5
CDR3 protein: CASSSGQLQETQYF
CDR3 DNA: TGTGCCAGCAGCTCGGGACAGCTCCAAGAGACCCAGTACTTC

D gene: -
clone size: -
V gene: TRBV12-3/TRBV12-4
J gene: TRBJ1-1
CDR3 protein: CASSFIGGTEAFF
CDR3 DNA: TGTGCCAGCAGTTTCATAGGGGGCACTGAAGCTTTCTTT

D gene: -
clone size: many
V gene: TRBV7-2
J gene: TRBJ2-7
CDR3 protein: CASSSQRGPYEQYF
CDR3 DNA: TGTGCCAGCAGCTCCCAGAGGGGTCCCTACGAGCAGTACTTC

D gene: -
clone size: many
V gene: TRBV30
J gene: TRBJ1-2
CDR3 protein: CAWTGGGWYGYTF
CDR3 DNA: TGTGCCTGGACGGGGGGGGGTTGGTATGGCTACACCTTC

D gene: TRBD2
clone size: many
V gene: TRBV5-6
J gene: TRBJ2-7
CDR3 protein: CASSLVVGLETYEQYF
CDR3 DNA: TGTGCCAGCAGCTTGGTTGTGGGACTAGAGACCTACGAGCAGTACTTC

D gene: TRBD1
clone size: many
V gene: TRBV28
J gene: TRBJ2-7
CDR3 protein: CASSSRTGGEQYF
CDR3 DNA: TGTGCCAGCAGTTCTCGGACAGGGGGCGAGCAGTACTTC